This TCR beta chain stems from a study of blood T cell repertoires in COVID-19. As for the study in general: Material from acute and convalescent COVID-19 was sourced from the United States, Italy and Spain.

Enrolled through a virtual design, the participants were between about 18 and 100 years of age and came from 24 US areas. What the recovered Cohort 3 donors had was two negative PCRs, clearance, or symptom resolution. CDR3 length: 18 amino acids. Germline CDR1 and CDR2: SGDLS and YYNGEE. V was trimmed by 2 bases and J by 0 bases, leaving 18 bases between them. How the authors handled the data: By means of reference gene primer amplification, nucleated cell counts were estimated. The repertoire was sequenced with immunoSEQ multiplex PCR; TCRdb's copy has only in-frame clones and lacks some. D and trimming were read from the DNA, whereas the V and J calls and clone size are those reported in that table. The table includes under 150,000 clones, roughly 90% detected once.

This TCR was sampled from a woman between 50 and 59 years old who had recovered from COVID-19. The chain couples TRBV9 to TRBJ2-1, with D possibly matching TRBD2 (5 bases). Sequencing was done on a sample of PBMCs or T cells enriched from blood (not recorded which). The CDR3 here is CASSVLSSDYYSYNEQFF. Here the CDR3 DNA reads TGTGCCAGCAGCGTCCTTTCGTCAGACTACTACTCCTACAATGAGCAGTTCTTC.